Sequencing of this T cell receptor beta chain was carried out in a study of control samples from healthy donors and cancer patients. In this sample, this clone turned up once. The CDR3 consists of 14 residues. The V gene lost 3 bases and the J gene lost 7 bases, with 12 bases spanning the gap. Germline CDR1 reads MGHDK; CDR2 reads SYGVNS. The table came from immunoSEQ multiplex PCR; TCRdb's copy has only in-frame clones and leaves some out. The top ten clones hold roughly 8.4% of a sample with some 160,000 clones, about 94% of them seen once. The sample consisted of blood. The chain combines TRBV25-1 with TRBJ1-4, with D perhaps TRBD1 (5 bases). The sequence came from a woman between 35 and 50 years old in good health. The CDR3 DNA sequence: TGTGCCAGCAGTGATTGGGACGTCGGTGAAAAACTGTTTTTT. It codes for CASSDWDVGEKLFF.